This T cell receptor beta chain emerged from a study of T-cell reconstitution after alpha-beta-depleted transplantation in children. In its sample, this clonotype was seen many times. Molecular barcoding with unique molecular identifiers was used for the TCRbeta library. TCRdb re-analysed the PCR reads in MiXCR, keeping a single row per CDR3 protein. The table shows about 610,000 distinct CDR3 sequences, with approximately 10% occurring only once. CDR1 is SGHRS, CDR2 YFSETQ, per germline. The V end lost 0 bases, the J end lost 6 bases, and 10 bases lay between the germline ends. The CDR3 is 14 amino acids.

V is TRBV5-1 and J is TRBJ2-1, with D possibly being TRBD2 (6 bases). The origin of this receptor is a human donor who donated a stem cell graft to a child with acute myeloid leukemia. The specimen comprised PBMCs from the stem cell graft donor, sampled from the stem cell graft. The CDR3 spells CASSLASSANEQFF. Written as DNA, the CDR3 is TGCGCCAGCAGCTTGGCCTCTAGCGCCAATGAGCAGTTCTTC.